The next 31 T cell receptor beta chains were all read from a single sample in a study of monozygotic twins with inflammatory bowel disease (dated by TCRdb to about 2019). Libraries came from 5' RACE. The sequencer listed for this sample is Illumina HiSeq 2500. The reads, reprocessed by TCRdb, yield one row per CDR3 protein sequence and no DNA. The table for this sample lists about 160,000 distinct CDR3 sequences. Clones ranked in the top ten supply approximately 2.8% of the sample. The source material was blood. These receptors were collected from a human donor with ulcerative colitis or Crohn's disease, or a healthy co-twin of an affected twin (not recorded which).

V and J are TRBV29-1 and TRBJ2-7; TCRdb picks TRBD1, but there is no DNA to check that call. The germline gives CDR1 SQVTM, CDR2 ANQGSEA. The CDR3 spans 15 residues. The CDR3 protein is CSVDEPGQGIHEQYF.

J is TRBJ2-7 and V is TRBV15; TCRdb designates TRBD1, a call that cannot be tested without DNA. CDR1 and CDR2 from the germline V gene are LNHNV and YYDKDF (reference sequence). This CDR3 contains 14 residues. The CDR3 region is CATSRDPSSYEQYF.

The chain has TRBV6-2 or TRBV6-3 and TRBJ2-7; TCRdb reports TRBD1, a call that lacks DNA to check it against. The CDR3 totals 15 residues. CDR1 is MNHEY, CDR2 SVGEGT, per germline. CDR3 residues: CASSYTGGASYEQYF.

CDR3 amino acids: CASRIRRENKKLFF. The chain joins TRBV28 to TRBJ1-4. The germline gives CDR1 MDHEN, CDR2 SYDVKM. This CDR3 has 14 amino acids.

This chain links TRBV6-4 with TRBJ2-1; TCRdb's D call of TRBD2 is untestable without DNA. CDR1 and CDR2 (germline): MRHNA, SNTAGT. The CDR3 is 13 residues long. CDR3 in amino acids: CASSDGARNEQFF.

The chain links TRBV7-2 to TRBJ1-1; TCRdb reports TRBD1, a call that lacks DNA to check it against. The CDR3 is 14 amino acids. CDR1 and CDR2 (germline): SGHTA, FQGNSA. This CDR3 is CASSVPTGATEAFF.

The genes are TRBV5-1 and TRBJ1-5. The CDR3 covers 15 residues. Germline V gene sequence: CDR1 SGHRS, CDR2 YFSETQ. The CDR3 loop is CASSLAGQKQGPQHF.

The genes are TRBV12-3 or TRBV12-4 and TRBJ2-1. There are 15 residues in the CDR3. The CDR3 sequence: CASRRYQSSYNEQFF.

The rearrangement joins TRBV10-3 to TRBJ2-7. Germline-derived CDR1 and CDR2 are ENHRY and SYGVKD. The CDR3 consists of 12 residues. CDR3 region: CAISELEFEQYF.

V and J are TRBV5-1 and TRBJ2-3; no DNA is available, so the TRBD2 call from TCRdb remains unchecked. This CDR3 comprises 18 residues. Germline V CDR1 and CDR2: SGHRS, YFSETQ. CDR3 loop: CASSLESSGIPRTDTQYF.

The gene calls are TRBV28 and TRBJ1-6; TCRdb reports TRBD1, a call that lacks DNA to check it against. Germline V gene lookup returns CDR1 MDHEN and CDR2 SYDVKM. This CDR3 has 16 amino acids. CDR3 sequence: CASRTLTGQGNSPLHF.

Here the CDR3 reads CSALSPYAHNEQFF. The chain combines TRBV20-1 with TRBJ2-1. The CDR3 consists of 14 residues. Germline V gene data show CDR1 as DFQATT and CDR2 as SNEGSKA (reference sequence).

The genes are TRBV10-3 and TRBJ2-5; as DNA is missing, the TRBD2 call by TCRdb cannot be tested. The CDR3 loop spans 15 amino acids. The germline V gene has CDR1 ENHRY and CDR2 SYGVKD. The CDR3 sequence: CAISEGGSNLETQYF.

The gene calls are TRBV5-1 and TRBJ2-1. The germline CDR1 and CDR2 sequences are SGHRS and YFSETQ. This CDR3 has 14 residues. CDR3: CASSEESSYNEQFF. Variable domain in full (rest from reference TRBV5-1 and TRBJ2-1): KAGVTQTPRYLIKTRGQQVTLSCSPISGHRSVSWYQQTPGQGLQFLFEYFSETQRNKGNFPGRFSGRQFSNSRSEMNVSTLELGDSALYLCASSEESSYNEQFFGPGTRLTVL.

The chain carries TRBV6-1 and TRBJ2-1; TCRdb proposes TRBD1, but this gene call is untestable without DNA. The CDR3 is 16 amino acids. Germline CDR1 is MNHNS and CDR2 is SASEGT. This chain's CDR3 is CASTLGGGGSYNEQFF.

The CDR3 sequence: CASSAPGRDRTYEQYF. V and J are TRBV2 and TRBJ2-7; checking the TCRdb D call of TRBD1 is not possible without DNA. The CDR3 has 16 amino acids. CDR1 and CDR2 from the germline V gene are SNHLY and FYNNEI.

The CDR3 loop reads CATSGSGGRPYNEQFF. This chain uses TRBV24-1 with TRBJ2-1; TCRdb outputs TRBD2, but without DNA this stays unchecked. This CDR3 contains 16 residues. Looked up from germline, CDR1 is KGHDR and CDR2 is SFDVKD.

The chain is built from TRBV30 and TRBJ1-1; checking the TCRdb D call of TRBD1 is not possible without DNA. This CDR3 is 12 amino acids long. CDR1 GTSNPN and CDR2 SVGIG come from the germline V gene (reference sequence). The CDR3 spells CAWNTGGTEAFF.

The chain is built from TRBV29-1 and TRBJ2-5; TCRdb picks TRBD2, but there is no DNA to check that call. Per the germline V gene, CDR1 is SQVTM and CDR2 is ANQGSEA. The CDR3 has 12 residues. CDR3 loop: CSAGELVQTQYF.

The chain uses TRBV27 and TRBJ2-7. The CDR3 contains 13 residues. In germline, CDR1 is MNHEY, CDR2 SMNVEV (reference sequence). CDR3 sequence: CASSSLSPYEQYF.

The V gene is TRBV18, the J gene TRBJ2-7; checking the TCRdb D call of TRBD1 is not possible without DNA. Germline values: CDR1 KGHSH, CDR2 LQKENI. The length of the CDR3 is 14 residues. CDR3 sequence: CASSPRDRLFVQYF.

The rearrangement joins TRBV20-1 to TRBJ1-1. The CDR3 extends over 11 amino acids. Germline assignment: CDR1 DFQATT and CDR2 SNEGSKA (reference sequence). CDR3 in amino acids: CSARAGTEAFF.

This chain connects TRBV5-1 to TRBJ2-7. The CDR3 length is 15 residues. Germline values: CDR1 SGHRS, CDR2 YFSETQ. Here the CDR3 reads CASSPPGRIAYEQYF.

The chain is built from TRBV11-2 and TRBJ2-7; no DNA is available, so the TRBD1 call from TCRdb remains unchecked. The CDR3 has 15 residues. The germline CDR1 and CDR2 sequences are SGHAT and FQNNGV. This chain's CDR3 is CASSRGTGPFYEQYF.

CDR3 sequence reads: CASSLASSGGNYNEQFF. The chain is built from TRBV5-1 and TRBJ2-1; TCRdb designates TRBD2, a call that cannot be tested without DNA. The CDR3 runs 17 residues. Looked up from germline, CDR1 is SGHRS and CDR2 is YFSETQ.

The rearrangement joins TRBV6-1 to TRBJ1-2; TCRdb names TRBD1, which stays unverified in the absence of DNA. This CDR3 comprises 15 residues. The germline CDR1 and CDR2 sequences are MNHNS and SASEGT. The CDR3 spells CASTMGQGVIYGYTF.

The CDR3 region is CASSSLSGPTGELFF. The chain links TRBV7-9 to TRBJ2-2; TCRdb's D call of TRBD2 is untestable without DNA. This CDR3 is built from 15 residues. Per the germline V gene, CDR1 is SEHNR and CDR2 is FQNEAQ (reference sequence).

The CDR3 spells CASSAPLTGGYNEQFF. The chain joins TRBV5-4 to TRBJ2-1; TCRdb selects TRBD1, and the lack of DNA leaves this call unchecked. The CDR3 contains 16 residues. Germline V gene data show CDR1 as SGHNT and CDR2 as YYREEE (reference sequence). The complete variable domain, with remaining parts taken from reference TRBV5-4 and TRBJ2-1, reads ETGVTQSPTHLIKTRGQQVTLRCSSQSGHNTVSWYQQALGQGPQFIFQYYREEENGRGNFPPRFSGLQFPNYSSELNVNALELDDSALYLCASSAPLTGGYNEQFFGPGTRLTVL.

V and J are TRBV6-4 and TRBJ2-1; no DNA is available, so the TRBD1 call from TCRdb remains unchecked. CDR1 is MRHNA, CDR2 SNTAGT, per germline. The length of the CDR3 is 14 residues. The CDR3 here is CASSEDAGTGGQFF.

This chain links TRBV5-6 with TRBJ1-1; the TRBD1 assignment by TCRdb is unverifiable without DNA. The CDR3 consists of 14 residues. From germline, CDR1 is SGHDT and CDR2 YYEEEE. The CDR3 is CASSWGQGDTEAFF.

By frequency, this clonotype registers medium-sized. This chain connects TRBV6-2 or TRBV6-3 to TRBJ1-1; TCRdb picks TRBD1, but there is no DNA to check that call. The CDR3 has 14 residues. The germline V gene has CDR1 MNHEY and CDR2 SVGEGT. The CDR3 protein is CASSKQGLDTEAFF.